This T cell receptor (beta chain) comes out of a study of identifying expanded T cells in peripheral blood. The germline V gene encodes CDR1 LGHNA and CDR2 YSLEER. J gave up 8 bases and V 1 base, and 7 bases lay outside the gene matches. CDR3 length: 15 residues. During the collection period, no donor immune events like infections were recorded. This clone came up a few times. Assay: immunoSEQ multiplex PCR; the TCRdb copy retains only in-frame clones and omits some. The data contain tens of thousands of clones, around 87% of them singletons. This receptor was taken from a person aged 18-70 years in good health. J is TRBJ1-4 and V is TRBV4-3; 7 bases are a match to TRBD1. Sequenced sample: blood. The CDR3 loop reads CASSQVTGLGEKLFF. The CDR3, as DNA: TGCGCCAGCAGCCAAGTGACAGGGCTAGGGGAAAAACTGTTTTTT.